This T cell receptor (beta chain) was obtained from a study of cytomegalovirus exposure and HLA in healthy donors. Looking at the study overall: Previous work identified roughly 120 million unique TCR beta sequences from around 200 million T cells. Findings and limits, study-wide: Confirmation was obtained in vitro that a few CMV-associated chains are specific for CMV antigens.

The PCR ran on 60 Vbeta and 13 Jbeta primers. Clones were read by immunoSEQ multiplex PCR, and TCRdb kept only the in-frame ones, dropping some. The table lists roughly 140,000 clones, about four fifths of them singletons, with roughly 4.5% in the top ten. Germline CDR1 and CDR2: SSHAT and FNYEAQ (reference sequence). CDR3 size: 14 residues. For this clone: Its antigen remains unidentified. Its ends do not fully match the called genes, so a read error is possible.

This TCR was recovered from a man in his forties in good health and CMV-seronegative. Sequencing input: PBMCs. The chain links TRBV7-7 to TRBJ2-7; the match to TRBD1 covers 7 bases. The CDR3 DNA reads as TGTGCTAGCAGCTTAGGCCAGGGGGTGGGCGAGCAGTACTTC. It yields the protein CASSLGQGVGEQYF.